This TCR beta chain was recorded in a study of T-cell memory formation after mild COVID-19. Notes on the study in general: What remained unconfirmed was the SARS-CoV-2 specificity of second-wave clones peaking on day 37. That cross-reactive memory joined was suggested by some responding clones appearing in pre-infection memory. Contracting clones, day 15 to 85, had balanced CD4/CD8, and later expanders favored CD4+.

MiXCR, run by TCRdb on the 5' RACE reads, gives a single entry per CDR3 protein. The profile shows about 410,000 distinct CDR3 sequences, about a quarter of them singletons. Concerning this clonotype: As yet, its antigen is unknown.

The CDR3 loop spans 16 amino acids. In germline, CDR1 is MGHRA, CDR2 YSYEKL. With 0 bases clipped from V and 3 bases from J, the junction kept 8 bases outside the gene matches. The clonotype originates from an adult woman who had mild COVID-19 (a few samples of this study predate the infection). Cell type and time point are not known. This chain joins TRBV4-1 and TRBJ2-7, with TRBD1 identical over 7 bases. Sequences were obtained from PBMCs or a T cell subset sorted from them (not recorded which). The CDR3 DNA follows: TGCGCCAGCAGCCAAGATAGCACAGGGGAAGTCTACGAGCAGTACTTC. This gives the protein CASSQDSTGEVYEQYF.